The 19 T cell receptor beta chains reported below all come from one sample, sequenced in a study of identical twins (dated by TCRdb to 2016 to 2017). The library relied on 5' RACE. Sequencing was carried out with an Illumina HiSeq 2000. The public reads were reanalyzed by TCRdb: fastp trimming at Q25, MiXCR alignment, in-frame beta chains only. Rows merge per CDR3 protein into single entries with the most common DNA and genes. The sample yields 450,000 or so distinct CDR3 sequences; roughly a quarter were counted once. About 2.7% of the sample lies in the top ten. This sample was also put to use in a study of T cells expressing NK-cell markers.

The source material was CD4+ T cells sorted from blood. The receptors were gathered from a woman younger than 30 in good health.

The chain is built from TRBV9 and TRBJ2-5, with 7 bases aligning to TRBD2. CDR1 and CDR2 from the germline V gene are SGDLS and YYNGEE. This CDR3 region has 19 residues. With 3 bases clipped from V and 1 base from J, the junction kept 18 bases outside the gene matches. The CDR3 DNA reads TGTGCCAGCAGCGCCGGCACCTCCAAGTGGCGGGGGTTCCAAGAGACCCAGTACTTC. Amino acid sequence: CASSAGTSKWRGFQETQYF.

The chain combines TRBV20-1 with TRBJ2-1; TRBD2 matches at 12 bases. With 2 bases clipped from V and 7 bases from J, the junction kept 9 bases outside the gene matches. CDR1 and CDR2 (germline): DFQATT, SNEGSKA (reference sequence). The CDR3 has 16 residues. The CDR3 reads CSARILAGGPGNEQFF. CDR3 bases: TGCAGTGCTAGAATCCTAGCGGGAGGGCCCGGGAATGAGCAGTTCTTC.

This clonotype showed up just a few times. The chain couples TRBV27 to TRBJ1-5, with 8 bases identical to TRBD1. The CDR3 extends over 15 amino acids. The V and J ends lost 6 bases and 7 bases, in that order; junction bases with no gene match: 11. Germline V gene data show CDR1 as MNHEY and CDR2 as SMNVEV (reference sequence). The CDR3, as DNA: TGTGCCAGCAGGCGAACGACAGGGGTTCGGCAGCCCCAGCATTTT. It specifies CASRRTTGVRQPQHF.

This clonotype was recorded once. This chain uses TRBV3-1 with TRBJ1-2; D is ambiguous. There are 14 residues in the CDR3. Trimming stripped 3 bases from V and 4 bases from J, with 12 bases between. CDR1 LGHDT and CDR2 YNNKEL come from the germline V gene (reference sequence). CDR3 protein: CASSQTWETYGYTF. CDR3 nucleotide sequence: TGTGCCAGCAGCCAGACTTGGGAGACCTATGGCTACACCTTC. The whole variable domain, filled in from reference TRBV3-1 and TRBJ1-2, reads DTAVSQTPKYLVTQMGNDKSIKCEQNLGHDTMYWYKQDSKKFLKIMFSYNNKELIINETVPNRFSPKSPDKAHLNLHINSLELGDSAVYFCASSQTWETYGYTFGSGTRLTVV.

This chain joins TRBV18 and TRBJ2-7; D remains unclear. The CDR3 totals 12 residues. V lost 2 bases and J lost 6, with 8 bases in between. In germline, CDR1 is KGHSH, CDR2 LQKENI. CDR3 DNA: TGTGCCAGCTCACCAGAACTGAGCGAGCAGTACTTC. Residues: CASSPELSEQYF.

The chain is built from TRBV5-1 and TRBJ2-1, with no clear D. Between the trimmed V and J ends, which lost 1 base and 7 bases, there was a span of 12 bases. CDR1 and CDR2 (germline): SGHRS, YFSETQ. This CDR3 region has 14 residues. This CDR3 reads CASSLWGPGNEQFF. The CDR3 DNA follows: TGCGCCAGCAGCTTGTGGGGTCCCGGAAATGAGCAGTTCTTC.

The chain carries TRBV20-1 and TRBJ2-1; 8 nucleotides match TRBD2. The CDR3 has 16 residues. The V segment lost 0 bases and the J segment 8 bases; nucleotides outside the gene matches: 12. CDR1 DFQATT and CDR2 SNEGSKA come from the germline V gene (reference sequence). The DNA of the CDR3 is TGCAGTGCTAGAGACCCCGGGGCCAGCGGGGGTGATGAGCAGTTCTTC. Translated, it gives CSARDPGASGGDEQFF.

This clonotype was detected a few times. The chain links TRBV6-4 to TRBJ1-6, with 7 bases fitting TRBD1. Germline CDR1 and CDR2: MRHNA and SNTAGT. This CDR3 contains 15 residues. V shed 3 bases, J shed 4 bases, and the junction held 3 bases outside the gene matches. CDR3 coding DNA: TGTGCCAGCAGTGAAACGGGACAGTATAATTCACCCCTCCACTTT. Translated: CASSETGQYNSPLHF.

V and J are TRBV20-1 and TRBJ2-1, with 9 nucleotides matching TRBD2. J gave up 0 bases and V 1 base, and 4 bases lay outside the gene matches. CDR3 size: 16 residues. The V gene's germline CDR1 is DFQATT and CDR2 SNEGSKA (reference sequence). CDR3 region: CSARVHSGSSYNEQFF. In nucleotides, the CDR3 is TGCAGTGCTAGAGTCCATAGCGGGAGCTCCTACAATGAGCAGTTCTTC.

The chain recombines TRBV25-1 with TRBJ1-1; the D is unclear. Between the trimmed V and J ends, which lost 3 bases and 1 base, there was a span of 6 bases. The CDR3 runs to 13 residues. Germline CDR1 MGHDK, CDR2 SYGVNS. CDR3 DNA sequence: TGTGCCAGCAGTGAGAAGCGGAACACTGAAGCTTTCTTT. Protein: CASSEKRNTEAFF.

This chain joins TRBV3-1 and TRBJ2-2; D is unresolved. CDR3 size: 14 residues. Per the germline V gene, CDR1 is LGHDT and CDR2 is YNNKEL (reference sequence). V was shortened by 1 base and J by 6 bases, with 9 bases between the two germline ends. CDR3 in amino acids: CASSQAPRAGELFF. The DNA for the CDR3 is TGTGCCAGCAGCCAAGCTCCTAGGGCCGGGGAGCTGTTTTTT.

This clonotype was counted between two and nine times. This rearrangement joins TRBV2 to TRBJ2-1; 10 nucleotides agree with TRBD2. The CDR3 has 15 residues. The V gene end was trimmed by 5 bases and the J gene end by 8 bases; junction bases not matched to a gene: 9. The germline V gene has CDR1 SNHLY and CDR2 FYNNEI. The CDR3: CASSPAGGPGDEQFF. The CDR3 coding sequence is TGTGCCAGCAGTCCAGCGGGAGGGCCGGGGGATGAGCAGTTCTTC.

This rearrangement joins TRBV7-8 to TRBJ2-1; the D gene is possibly TRBD2 (6 bases). Trimming removed 3 bases at V and 2 bases at J, with 20 bases between. The CDR3 consists of 18 residues. Germline CDR1 and CDR2: SGHVS and FQNEAQ. The CDR3 DNA follows: TGTGCCAGCAGCTTTCGACGCCCCCGGGGGAGACCCTACAATGAGCAGTTCTTC. Translation gives CASSFRRPRGRPYNEQFF.

This clonotype was seen repeatedly, ten times or more. The rearrangement links TRBV5-1 to TRBJ2-7; TRBD2 aligns across 14 bases. The V segment lost 5 bases and the J segment 9 bases; nucleotides outside the gene matches: 7. The CDR3 loop spans 14 amino acids. Germline loops: CDR1 SGHRS, CDR2 YFSETQ. The CDR3 protein is CASSQGTSGRMQYF. CDR3 nucleotide sequence: TGCGCCAGCAGTCAAGGGACTAGCGGGAGAATGCAGTACTTC. The whole variable domain, remainder taken from reference TRBV5-1 and TRBJ2-7, is KAGVTQTPRYLIKTRGQQVTLSCSPISGHRSVSWYQQTPGQGLQFLFEYFSETQRNKGNFPGRFSGRQFSNSRSEMNVSTLELGDSALYLCASSQGTSGRMQYFGPGTRLTVT.

The gene calls are TRBV9 and TRBJ2-1, with D possibly being TRBD2 (5 bases). The CDR3 is 14 residues long. V was pared by 2 bases and J by 9 bases, with 15 bases between. Per the germline V gene, CDR1 is SGDLS and CDR2 is YYNGEE. The CDR3 bases are TGTGCCAGCAGCGTCGAGGGAGTGACTGGTGAGCAGTTCTTC. Protein sequence: CASSVEGVTGEQFF.

The rearrangement links TRBV18 to TRBJ1-1; D gene unclear. Germline CDR1 KGHSH, CDR2 LQKENI. Trimming shortened V by 4 bases and J by 5 bases, and 14 bases separated the two germline ends. The CDR3 contains 14 residues. CDR3 amino acids: CASSLKRDWTEAFF. DNA of the CDR3: TGTGCCAGCTCACTAAAGAGAGACTGGACTGAAGCTTTCTTT.

This clonotype was detected a few times. For the CDR3, the DNA is TGTGCCAGCAGTTTGAGAGTAGGTCAAGAGACCCAGTACTTC. Translated: CASSLRVGQETQYF. The chain recombines TRBV6-5 with TRBJ2-5; D is unclear. The CDR3 extends over 14 amino acids. CDR1 is MNHEY and CDR2 is SVGAGI in the germline V gene. The germline V and J ends were trimmed by 4 bases and 2 bases, with 11 bases remaining between them.

The chain has TRBV20-1 and TRBJ1-1; unclear D gene. V shed 3 bases and J shed 1 base, with 9 bases lying between them. Germline assignment: CDR1 DFQATT and CDR2 SNEGSKA (reference sequence). This CDR3 is 13 amino acids long. The DNA of the CDR3 is TGCAGTGCTAGCCTCAACTCGAACACTGAAGCTTTCTTT. It specifies CSASLNSNTEAFF.

A remark on this clonotype: The conserved phenylalanine or tryptophan normally closing the CDR3 is absent here, so this likely arose from a read error. The chain couples TRBV12-3 or TRBV12-4 to TRBJ2-3; unclear D gene. The CDR3 covers 15 residues. The ends were cut back, 2 bases at V and 4 bases at J, with 13 bases in the middle. In nucleotides, the CDR3 is TGTGCCAGCAGTTTAATGCTGCTGTCTGCAGATACGCAGTATCTT. Translated, it gives CASSLMLLSADTQYL.